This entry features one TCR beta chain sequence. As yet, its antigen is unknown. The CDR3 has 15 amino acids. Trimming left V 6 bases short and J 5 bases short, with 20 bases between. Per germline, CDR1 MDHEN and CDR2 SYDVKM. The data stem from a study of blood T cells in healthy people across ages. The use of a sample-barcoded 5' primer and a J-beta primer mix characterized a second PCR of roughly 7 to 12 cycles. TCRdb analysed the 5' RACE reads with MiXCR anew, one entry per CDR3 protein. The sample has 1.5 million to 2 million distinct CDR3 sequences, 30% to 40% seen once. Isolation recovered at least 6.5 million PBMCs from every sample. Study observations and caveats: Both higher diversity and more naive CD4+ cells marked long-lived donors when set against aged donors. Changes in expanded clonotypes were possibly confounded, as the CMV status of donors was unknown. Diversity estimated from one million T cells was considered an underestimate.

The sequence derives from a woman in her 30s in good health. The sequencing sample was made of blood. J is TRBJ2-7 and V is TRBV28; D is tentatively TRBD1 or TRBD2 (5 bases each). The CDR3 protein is CASSLKFGAQDEQYF. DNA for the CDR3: TGTGCCAGCAGCCTTAAGTTCGGGGCGCAAGACGAGCAGTACTTC.